This T cell receptor (beta chain) was sequenced for a study of T cells in Graves' hyperthyroidism and ophthalmopathy. Over 18 months, lack of ophthalmopathy progression marked Graves' hyperthyroidism as stable. The TCR beta CDR3 regions underwent amplification using RNA transcripts as the source. When the TCR CDR3 underwent first-round RT-PCR, the HTBI primer set was used. MiXCR was run by TCRdb on the multiplex PCR reads, yielding one entry per CDR3 protein. The sample lists roughly 380,000 distinct CDR3 sequences, approximately 15% occurring once. The length of the CDR3 is 14 residues. Per germline, CDR1 ENHRY and CDR2 SYGVKD. The trim removed 0 bases at V and 11 bases at J, leaving 6 bases unmatched. Ten or more counts support this clonotype.

The specimen was blood. The rearrangement joins TRBV10-3 to TRBJ2-7; 11 nucleotides agree with TRBD1. The receptor's source is a woman younger than 30 with Graves' hyperthyroidism. The CDR3 loop is CAISESGTGGLKYF. For the CDR3, the DNA is TGTGCCATCAGTGAGTCGGGGACAGGGGGTTTGAAGTACTTC.